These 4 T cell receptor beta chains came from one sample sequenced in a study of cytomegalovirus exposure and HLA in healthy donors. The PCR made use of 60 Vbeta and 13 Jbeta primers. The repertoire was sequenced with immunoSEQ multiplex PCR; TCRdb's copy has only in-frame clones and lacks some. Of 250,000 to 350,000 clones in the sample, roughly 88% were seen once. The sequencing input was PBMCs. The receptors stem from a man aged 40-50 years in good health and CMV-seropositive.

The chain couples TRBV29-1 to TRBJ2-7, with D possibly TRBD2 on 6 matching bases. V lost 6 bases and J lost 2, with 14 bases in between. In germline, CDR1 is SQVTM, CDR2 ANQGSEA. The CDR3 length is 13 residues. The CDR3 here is CSVRAGGAYEQYF. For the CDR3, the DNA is TGCAGCGTCCGAGCGGGCGGGGCCTACGAGCAGTACTTC.

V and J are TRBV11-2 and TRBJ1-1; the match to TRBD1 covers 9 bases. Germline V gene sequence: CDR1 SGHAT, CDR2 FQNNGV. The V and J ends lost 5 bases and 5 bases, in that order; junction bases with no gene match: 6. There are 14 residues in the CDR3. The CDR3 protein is CASSQQGARTEAFF. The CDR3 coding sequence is TGTGCCAGCAGCCAACAGGGGGCGAGGACTGAAGCTTTCTTT.

Written as DNA, the CDR3 is TGTGCCAGCTCGGGGTGGCGGGAGGGGAGCTACAATGAGCAGTTCTTC. This codes for CASSGWREGSYNEQFF. The chain has TRBV7-9 and TRBJ2-1; 9 nucleotides align to TRBD2. There are 16 residues in the CDR3. From germline, CDR1 is SEHNR and CDR2 FQNEAQ (reference sequence). The V gene end was trimmed by 8 bases and the J gene end by 3 bases; junction bases not matched to a gene: 11.

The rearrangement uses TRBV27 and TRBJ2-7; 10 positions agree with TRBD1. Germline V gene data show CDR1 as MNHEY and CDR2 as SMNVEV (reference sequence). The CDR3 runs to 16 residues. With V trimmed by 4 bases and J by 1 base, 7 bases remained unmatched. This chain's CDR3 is CASSSDRGLFSYEQYF. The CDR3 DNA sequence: TGTGCCAGCAGTTCAGACAGGGGGCTCTTTTCCTACGAGCAGTACTTC.